Following are 16 T cell receptor beta chains from one sample sequenced in a study of early T cells in non-severe SARS-CoV-2 infection. TCRdb redid the calling of the 5' RACE reads with MiXCR, one entry per CDR3 protein. This table holds some 67,000 distinct CDR3 sequences, approximately 13% found once. Sequences were obtained from whole blood. The receptors were sampled from an adult who was a healthcare worker with PCR-confirmed SARS-CoV-2 infection or an uninfected control (not recorded which).

This clonotype was found many times. CDR3 nucleotide sequence: TGTGCCAGCAGCTTCAGAGAGACCCAGTACTTC. Its translation is CASSFRETQYF. V is TRBV7-2 and J is TRBJ2-5; D remains ambiguous. The CDR3 loop spans 11 amino acids. V was trimmed by 3 bases and J by 4 bases, leaving 3 bases between them. The V gene's germline CDR1 is SGHTA and CDR2 FQGNSA.

The rearrangement joins TRBV9 to TRBJ2-2; D may be TRBD2 (6 bases). Germline V CDR1 and CDR2: SGDLS, YYNGEE. The CDR3 has 15 amino acids. V lost 3 bases and J lost 6, with 15 bases in between. The CDR3 nucleotides read TGTGCCAGCAGCGCCCGTCCGGGGGAGGCCGGGGAGCTGTTTTTT. Translated: CASSARPGEAGELFF.

This clonotype has a count of ten or more. The chain carries TRBV9 and TRBJ2-2; 8 bases agree with TRBD1. Trimming removed 4 bases from V and 7 bases from J; junction bases left unmatched: 9. From germline, CDR1 is SGDLS and CDR2 YYNGEE. The CDR3 is 15 residues long. The CDR3 nucleotides read TGTGCCAGCAGCCGAGGGACAGGCGAACTCGGGGAGCTGTTTTTT. Protein sequence: CASSRGTGELGELFF.

This clonotype was seen more than once but under ten times. V gene TRBV3-1 combines with J gene TRBJ2-5; D possibly corresponds to TRBD2 (5 bases). Germline values: CDR1 LGHDT, CDR2 YNNKEL (reference sequence). The CDR3 is made up of 15 amino acids. Trimming removed 1 base from V and 2 bases from J, with 11 bases in between. Here the CDR3 DNA reads TGTGCCAGCAGCCAAGGGAGAAGCGGACAAGAGACCCAGTACTTC. Its translation is CASSQGRSGQETQYF.

This clonotype was seen a handful of times. The rearrangement uses TRBV11-2 and TRBJ1-5; D not certain. This CDR3 contains 14 residues. V gave up 0 bases and J gave up 4 bases, with 7 bases separating them. Germline V CDR1 and CDR2: SGHAT, FQNNGV. CDR3 residues: CASSLEMENQPQHF. CDR3 DNA sequence: TGTGCCAGCAGCTTAGAGATGGAGAATCAGCCCCAGCATTTT.

This clonotype was detected only a few times. The chain joins TRBV6-1 to TRBJ1-5, with D perhaps TRBD1 (6 bases). The CDR3 contains 14 residues. The germline V and J ends were trimmed by 7 bases and 1 base, with 11 bases remaining between them. From germline, CDR1 is MNHNS and CDR2 SASEGT. CDR3 loop: CASKGGLSNQPQHF. The CDR3 DNA is TGTGCCAGCAAAGGGGGGCTCAGCAATCAGCCCCAGCATTTT.

This rearrangement joins TRBV6-5 to TRBJ2-7; the D is unclear. The V and J ends lost 0 bases and 4 bases respectively, with 7 bases between them. This CDR3 contains 13 residues. Germline V lookup: CDR1 MNHEY, CDR2 SVGAGI. The CDR3 region has the DNA TGTGCCAGCAGTTACTCGCTCTCTTACGAGCAGTACTTC. It translates to CASSYSLSYEQYF.

This clonotype was seen repeatedly, ten times or more. This chain joins TRBV6-1 and TRBJ2-7; D is tentatively TRBD1 or TRBD2 (5 bases each). Looked up from germline, CDR1 is MNHNS and CDR2 is SASEGT. Trimming shortened V by 6 bases and J by 12 bases, and 18 bases separated the two germline ends. The length of the CDR3 is 12 residues. CDR3 in amino acids: CASRGDPTSMYF. The CDR3 bases are TGTGCCAGCAGGGGGGACCCTACGAGCATGTACTTC.

This clonotype was picked up many times. V and J are TRBV2 and TRBJ2-5; no firm D call. Trimming left V 7 bases short and J 5 bases short, with 11 bases between. This CDR3 comprises 12 residues. Germline V gives CDR1 SNHLY, CDR2 FYNNEI. The CDR3 here is CASTRRGETQYF. CDR3 sequence (DNA): TGTGCCAGCACTCGCCGTGGGGAGACCCAGTACTTC.

This clonotype has more than one count but fewer than ten. This rearrangement joins TRBV12-3 or TRBV12-4 to TRBJ1-1; maybe TRBD1 (5 bases). The CDR3 is 15 residues long. The V and J ends lost 5 bases and 3 bases respectively, with 16 bases between them. The CDR3 loop reads CASSRPGRGYTEAFF. CDR3 DNA sequence: TGTGCCAGCAGTCGACCAGGGAGAGGTTACACTGAAGCTTTCTTT.

The sample holds a few counts of this clonotype. The chain couples TRBV7-3 to TRBJ2-3; D unresolved. Deletions cut 0 bases from V and 3 bases from J, with 22 bases between. The CDR3 has 19 residues. Germline V gene sequence: CDR1 SGHTA, CDR2 FQGTGA. The CDR3 region is CASSLTYLIWHTWTDTQYF. The CDR3 bases are TGTGCCAGCAGCTTAACTTATCTAATTTGGCACACTTGGACAGATACGCAGTATTTT.

This clonotype was observed a handful of times. V usage is TRBV20-1 and J usage is TRBJ2-7; the match to TRBD2 covers 10 bases. Trimming removed 3 bases from V and 4 bases from J; junction bases left unmatched: 9. Per the germline V gene, CDR1 is DFQATT and CDR2 is SNEGSKA (reference sequence). CDR3 length: 15 residues. The CDR3 spells CSARPHRGLAYEQYF. The CDR3 region has the DNA TGCAGTGCTAGGCCTCACAGGGGACTAGCGTACGAGCAGTACTTC.

At least ten counts were recorded for this clonotype. The chain uses TRBV5-1 and TRBJ2-7; 7 nucleotides line up with TRBD1. The germline V gene has CDR1 SGHRS and CDR2 YFSETQ. The CDR3 is 16 residues long. V lost 1 base to trimming and J lost 1 base; unmatched junction nucleotides: 8. CDR3 region: CASSLLEGGSSYEQYF. The CDR3 coding sequence is TGCGCCAGCAGCTTGTTGGAAGGGGGCTCATCCTACGAGCAGTACTTC. Complete variable domain (other parts from reference TRBV5-1 and TRBJ2-7): KAGVTQTPRYLIKTRGQQVTLSCSPISGHRSVSWYQQTPGQGLQFLFEYFSETQRNKGNFPGRFSGRQFSNSRSEMNVSTLELGDSALYLCASSLLEGGSSYEQYFGPGTRLTVT.

This clonotype was seen at least ten times. The gene calls are TRBV6-1 and TRBJ2-3, with 10 bases matching TRBD2. The CDR3 sequence is 17 residues long. V gave up 4 bases and J gave up 5 bases; unmatched junction bases: 12. Germline lookup yields CDR1 MNHNS and CDR2 SASEGT. The CDR3 DNA follows: TGTGCCAGCAGTGTCCGGGCAAGCGGGGGGGCAGAAGATACGCAGTATTTT. This codes for CASSVRASGGAEDTQYF.

This chain joins TRBV11-1 and TRBJ2-1; D call uncertain. The CDR3 length is 12 residues. V gave up 5 bases and J gave up 7 bases, with 9 bases separating them. CDR1 and CDR2 from the germline V gene are SGHAT and FQDESV (reference sequence). CDR3 nucleotides: TGTGCCAGCAGCCGTCCTCGAAATGAGCAGTTCTTC. As protein: CASSRPRNEQFF.

This clonotype was found many times. The genes are TRBV11-2 and TRBJ2-5; 9 bases line up with TRBD2. Germline V gene lookup returns CDR1 SGHAT and CDR2 FQNNGV. The CDR3 consists of 15 residues. J was trimmed by 4 bases and V by 5 bases; bases with no gene match: 8. The CDR3: CASSPLAGVGETQYF. In nucleotides, the CDR3 is TGTGCCAGCAGCCCCTTAGCGGGAGTAGGAGAGACCCAGTACTTC.